This TCR beta chain was observed in a study of shared clonotypes between healthy human individuals. As to this clone: Its antigen is currently unknown. Other DNA sequences in this specimen translate into the identical CDR3.

The study's findings and limits: Limited genetic and exposure-history diversity came from having few donors. Sampling used blood alone; tissue repertoires probably differ. It was observed that 5% to 6.5% of naive CD4 clonotypes were shared across a few donors. Generally, estimated richness proved larger in naive subsets than it did in memory subsets.

V was pared by 4 bases and J by 7 bases, with 4 bases of the junction left unmatched. This CDR3 contains 14 residues. The V gene's germline CDR1 is SGHRS and CDR2 YFSETQ. Here immunoSEQ multiplex PCR was the method, and the copy in TCRdb shows in-frame clones only, minus some. Of about 2.3 million clones in the sample, under 95% were seen once. The specimen was naive CD4+ T cells from PBMCs. Stated subset: CD45RA+ positively selected. This clonotype was sampled from a man between 18 and 29 years old in good health. Some clones in this sample may be carry-over from other donors' samples. V and J are TRBV5-1 and TRBJ2-1; 11 nucleotides agree with TRBD2. The chain's CDR3 is CASSTGLAGNEQFF. CDR3 bases: TGCGCCAGCAGCACTGGACTAGCGGGTAATGAGCAGTTCTTC.